The clone carrying this T cell receptor beta chain was observed a handful of times. Original processing methods: Estimated nucleated cell counts came from reference gene primer amplification. This table comes from immunoSEQ multiplex PCR, and its TCRdb copy is limited to in-frame clones, with some not included. V and J calls plus clone size are reproduced from that table; the DNA served to infer D and trimming. The sample holds approximately 90,000 clones; 80% to 85% are singletons and the top ten take approximately 34%. The CDR3 extends over 14 amino acids. The germline CDR1 and CDR2 sequences are LGHDT and YNNKEL (reference sequence). The V segment lost 8 bases and the J segment 6 bases; nucleotides outside the gene matches: 10. The data derive from a study of blood T cell repertoires in COVID-19. At the level of the study: T cells, B-cell-depleted T cells, or PBMCs provided the cDNA or gDNA that served as material.

The source is a woman aged 80 or older with active or convalescent COVID-19. Sequenced input: peripheral blood. The chain couples TRBV3-1 (or the pseudogene TRBV3-2) to TRBJ1-1, with TRBD1 matching 9 bases. CDR3 coding DNA: TGTGCCAGCCATAAACAGGGGGCAATTTCTGAAGCTTTCTTT. It yields the protein CASHKQGAISEAFF.